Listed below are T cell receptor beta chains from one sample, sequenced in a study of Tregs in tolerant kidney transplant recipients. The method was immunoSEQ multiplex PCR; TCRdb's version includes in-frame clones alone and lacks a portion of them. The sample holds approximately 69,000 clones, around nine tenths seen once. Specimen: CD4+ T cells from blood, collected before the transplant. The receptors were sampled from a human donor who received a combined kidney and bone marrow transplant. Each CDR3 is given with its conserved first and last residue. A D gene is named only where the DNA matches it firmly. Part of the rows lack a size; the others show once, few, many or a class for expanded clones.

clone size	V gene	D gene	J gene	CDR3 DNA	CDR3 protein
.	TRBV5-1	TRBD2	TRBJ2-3	TGCGCCAGCAGCGTAGCGGGAGTGACAGATACGCAGTATTTT	CASSVAGVTDTQYF
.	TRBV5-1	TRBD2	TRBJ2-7	TGCGCCAGCAGCTTGGCCAGCGGGGCGAAATACTACGAGCAGTACTTC	CASSLASGAKYYEQYF
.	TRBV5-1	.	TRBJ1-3	TGCGCCAGCAGCCCGGACAAACCTCGCTCTGGAAACACCATATATTTT	CASSPDKPRSGNTIYF
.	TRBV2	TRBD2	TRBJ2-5	TGTGCCAGGGTTTGGGAGGGAAGCGGTAGGGAGACCCAGTACTTC	CARVWEGSGRETQYF
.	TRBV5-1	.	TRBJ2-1	TGCGCCAGCAGCTTGGCAGCGGACCCCTACAATGAGCAGTTCTTC	CASSLAADPYNEQFF
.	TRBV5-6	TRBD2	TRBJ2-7	TGTGCCAGCTTCCTTTGGCGGGAGCCCTACGAGCAGTACTTC	CASFLWREPYEQYF
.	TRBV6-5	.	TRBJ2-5	TGTGCCAGCAGTTACTCGTTGGGTAGAGGAGAGACCCAGTACTTC	CASSYSLGRGETQYF
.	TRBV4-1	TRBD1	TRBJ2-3	TGCGCCAGCAGCCAAAGGCAGGGGGTTAGACCAGATACGCAGTATTTT	CASSQRQGVRPDTQYF
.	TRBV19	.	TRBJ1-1	TGTGCCAGTAGTATAGGCCGTCAGGGTCAACCGACGAACACTGAAGCTTTCTTT	CASSIGRQGQPTNTEAFF
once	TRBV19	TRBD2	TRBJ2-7	TGTGCCAGTAGTAAAGGGCCGGGACTAGCAGCCGAGCAGTACTTC	CASSKGPGLAAEQYF
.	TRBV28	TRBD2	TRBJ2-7	TGTGCCAGCAGTTTAATGAGACTAGCGGGAGGGCCTTCCCTAGAGCAGTACTTC	CASSLMRLAGGPSLEQYF
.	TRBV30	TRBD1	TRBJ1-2	TGTGCCTGGAGCGCTCTAGGGACAGGGATGAACTATGGCTACACCTTC	CAWSALGTGMNYGYTF
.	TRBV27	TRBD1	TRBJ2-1	TGTGCCAGCAGTTCACCATCGGACAGGGGAGGCAATGAGCAGTTCTTC	CASSSPSDRGGNEQFF
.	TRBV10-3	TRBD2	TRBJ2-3	TGTGCCATCAGAGTTTGGCGGGAGGGCCTTGATACGCAGTATTTT	CAIRVWREGLDTQYF
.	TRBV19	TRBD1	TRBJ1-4	TGTGCCAGTAGTCCAGACAGGGGGCGCGAAAAACTGTTTTTT	CASSPDRGREKLFF
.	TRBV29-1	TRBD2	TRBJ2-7	TGCAGCGCCGCGGGAGGGGGACTGAGAGAGCAGTACTTC	CSAAGGGLREQYF
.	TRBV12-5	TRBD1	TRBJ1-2	TGTGCTAGTGGTTTGAAAGACAGGGTCTATGGCTACACCTTC	CASGLKDRVYGYTF
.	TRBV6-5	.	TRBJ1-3	TGTGCCAGCACTACCCCTTCTGGAAACACCATATATTTT	CASTTPSGNTIYF
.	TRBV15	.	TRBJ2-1	TGTGCCACCAGCAGAGATCCCGGAGATGAGCAGTTCTTC	CATSRDPGDEQFF
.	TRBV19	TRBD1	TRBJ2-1	TGTGCCAGTAGTGCGGACAGGGGATTCTACAATGAGCAGTTCTTC	CASSADRGFYNEQFF
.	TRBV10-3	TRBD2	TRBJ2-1	TGTGCCATCAGTAGGACTAGCGGGAGGGCCGGCAATGAGCAGTTCTTC	CAISRTSGRAGNEQFF
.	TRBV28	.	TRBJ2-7	TGTGCCAGCAGTACAAGCGGTGGGACCTACGAGCAGTACTTC	CASSTSGGTYEQYF
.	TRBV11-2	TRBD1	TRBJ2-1	TGTGCCAGCAGCCAGGGACAGTTTAATGAGCAGTTCTTC	CASSQGQFNEQFF
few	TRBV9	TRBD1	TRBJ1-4	TGTGCCAGCAGCCAGGGACAGGATAATGAAAAACTGTTTTTT	CASSQGQDNEKLFF
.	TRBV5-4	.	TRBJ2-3	TGTGCCAGCAGCTTGCATACCGGAGGGCCCACAGATACGCAGTATTTT	CASSLHTGGPTDTQYF
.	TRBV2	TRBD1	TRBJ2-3	TGTGCCAGCAGTGGTTGGACAGGGGATTTTCTGAGCACAGATACGCAGTATTTT	CASSGWTGDFLSTDTQYF
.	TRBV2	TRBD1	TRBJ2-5	TGTGCCAGCCCCGGGACAGGGGGAGGAGAGACCCAGTACTTC	CASPGTGGGETQYF
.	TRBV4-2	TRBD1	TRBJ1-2	TGTGCCAGCAGCCACCAGGGGGATGAGGATGGCTACACCTTC	CASSHQGDEDGYTF